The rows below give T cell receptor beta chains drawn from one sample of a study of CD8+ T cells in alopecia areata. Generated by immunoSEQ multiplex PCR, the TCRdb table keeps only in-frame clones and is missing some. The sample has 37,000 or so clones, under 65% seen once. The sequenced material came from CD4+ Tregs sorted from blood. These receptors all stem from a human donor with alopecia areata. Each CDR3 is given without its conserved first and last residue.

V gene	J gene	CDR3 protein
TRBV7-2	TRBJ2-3	ASSLLGGANTQY
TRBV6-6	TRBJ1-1	ASSYSRPGTTEAF
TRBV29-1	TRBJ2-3	SVEDKGVGDTQY
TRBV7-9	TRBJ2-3	ASSLIGRGTDTQY
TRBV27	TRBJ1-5	ASSSTPIGPQH
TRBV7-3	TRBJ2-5	ASSPSSVETQY
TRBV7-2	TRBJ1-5	ASSFTPVGQPQH
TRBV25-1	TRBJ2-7	ASGPGQGGEQY
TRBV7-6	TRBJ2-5	ASSLAGQGSGTQY
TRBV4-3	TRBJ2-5	ASSQPPVGLAGSRGETQY
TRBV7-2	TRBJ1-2	ASSLGGNYGYT
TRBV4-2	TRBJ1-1	ASSQVGRLMNTEAF
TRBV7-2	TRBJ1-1	ASSLTGRGTEAF
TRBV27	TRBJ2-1	ASSGTGIHEQF
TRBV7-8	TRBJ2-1	ASSLGAARVEQF
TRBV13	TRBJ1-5	ASSQGGPYQPQH
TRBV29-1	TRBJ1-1	SVEDQVNTEAF
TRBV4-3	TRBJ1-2	ASSQDTWGYT
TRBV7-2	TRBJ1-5	ASSPGQVSNQPQH
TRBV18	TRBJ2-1	ASSPTGNNEQF
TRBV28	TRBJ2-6	ASSFGGYGANVLT
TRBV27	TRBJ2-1	ASSFRGGFKNEQF
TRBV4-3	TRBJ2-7	ASSRQLGTGSYEQY
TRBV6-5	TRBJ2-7	ASSQPPAHEQY
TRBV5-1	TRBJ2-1	ASSVGNRLAGPDEQF
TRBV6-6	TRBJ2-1	ASSWPRDNEQF
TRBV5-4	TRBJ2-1	ASSLSWTTAEQF
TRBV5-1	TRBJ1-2	ASSGDISGYT
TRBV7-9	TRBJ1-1	ASSSWRGDTEAF
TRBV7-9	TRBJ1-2	ASSLRRFYGYT
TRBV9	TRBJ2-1	ASSVGTGAVYNEQF
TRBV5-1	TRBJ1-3	ASSSLGNTIY
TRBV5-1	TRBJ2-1	ASSLVGDSYNEQF
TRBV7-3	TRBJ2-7	ASSLSGTSYEQY
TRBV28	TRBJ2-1	ASRSSQGGEQF
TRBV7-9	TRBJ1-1	ASSSTVRREAF
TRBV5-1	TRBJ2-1	ASNRDDSSYNEQF
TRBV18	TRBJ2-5	ASSPISQETQY
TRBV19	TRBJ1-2	ASTLGQGGYGYT
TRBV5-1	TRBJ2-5	ASSLGGQRETQY
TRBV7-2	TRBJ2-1	ASSFRSAGGVDEQF
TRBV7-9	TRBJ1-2	ASSSRTDLYYGYT
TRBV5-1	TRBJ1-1	ASSLGRANTEAF
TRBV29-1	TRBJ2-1	SPMGLAGTYSYNEQF
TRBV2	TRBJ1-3	ASKQGGSGNTIY
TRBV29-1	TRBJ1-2	SVVVYAASYGYT
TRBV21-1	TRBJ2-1	AGLQYRDRGNNEQF
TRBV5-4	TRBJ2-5	ASSLARETQY